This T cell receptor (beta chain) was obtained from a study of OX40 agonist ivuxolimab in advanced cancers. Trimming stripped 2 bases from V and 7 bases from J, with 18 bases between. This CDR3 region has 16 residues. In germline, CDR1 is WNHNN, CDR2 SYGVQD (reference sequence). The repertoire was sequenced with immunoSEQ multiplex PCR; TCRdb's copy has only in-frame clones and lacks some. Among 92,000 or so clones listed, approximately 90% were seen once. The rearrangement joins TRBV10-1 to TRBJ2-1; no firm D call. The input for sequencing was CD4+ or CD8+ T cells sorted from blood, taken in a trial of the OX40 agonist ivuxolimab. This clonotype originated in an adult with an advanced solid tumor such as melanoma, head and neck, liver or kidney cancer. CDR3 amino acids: CASSEAATLFLNEQFF. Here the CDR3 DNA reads TGCGCCAGCAGTGAGGCTGCGACACTATTTCTAAATGAGCAGTTCTTC.